Below, 24 T cell receptor beta chains from the same sample are listed, as sequenced in a study of T cell responses to AZD1222 COVID-19 vaccine. TCRdb keeps only in-frame clones here, not all; method: immunoSEQ multiplex PCR. This repertoire shows fewer than 140,000 clones, 90% found once; its top ten account for roughly 8%. Sample: peripheral blood, taken 28 days after the second AZD1222 dose. The source is an adult who received the AZD1222 COVID-19 vaccine.

V usage is TRBV7-6 and J usage is TRBJ2-2; 7 nucleotides match TRBD1. Germline V gene lookup returns CDR1 SGHVS and CDR2 FNYEAQ. The CDR3 is made up of 16 amino acids. The junction had 12 bases not matched to a gene; V was cut back by 5 bases and J by 6 bases. CDR3 DNA: TGTGCCAGCAGCCACGCCGGACAGGCGGACCCCGGGGAGCTGTTTTTT. Amino acid sequence: CASSHAGQADPGELFF.

V is TRBV9 and J is TRBJ2-7; 8 nucleotides agree with TRBD2. With V trimmed by 0 bases and J by 3 bases, 5 bases remained unmatched. The CDR3 extends over 15 amino acids. Germline CDR1 and CDR2: SGDLS and YYNGEE. Here the CDR3 reads CASSVGASGYYEQYF. The CDR3 coding sequence is TGTGCCAGCAGCGTAGGGGCTAGCGGGTACTACGAGCAGTACTTC.

The rearrangement joins TRBV21-1 to TRBJ1-3. TRBV21-1 is flagged as a pseudogene. The CDR3 sequence is 16 residues long. CDR3 bases: TGTGCCAGCAGCAAAAGAGAGAGGCACTCTGGAAACACCATATATTTT. It translates to CASSKRERHSGNTIYF.

The chain has TRBV5-1 and TRBJ2-3; tentative D call: TRBD1 (6 bases). CDR1 SGHRS and CDR2 YFSETQ come from the germline V gene. Trimming pared 3 bases from V and 4 bases from J, leaving 15 bases between. The CDR3 contains 15 residues. The CDR3 loop is CASSSGVLGADTQYF. Here the CDR3 DNA reads TGCGCCAGCAGCTCAGGGGTTCTTGGGGCAGATACGCAGTATTTT.

The chain links TRBV27 to TRBJ1-4; a weak D match, TRBD1 (6 bases). The CDR3 is 16 amino acids. V was cut by 6 bases and J by 5 bases, with 19 bases left in between. Germline V gene data show CDR1 as MNHEY and CDR2 as SMNVEV (reference sequence). The CDR3, as DNA: TGTGCCAGCAGCCTAGGGGCGGGTAGGGGGAATGAAAAACTGTTTTTT. This codes for CASSLGAGRGNEKLFF.

The CDR3 loop reads CASSLDSLVGYTF. The CDR3, as DNA: TGCGCCAGCAGCTTGGACAGCCTTGTGGGCTACACCTTC. This sequence joins TRBV5-1 and TRBJ1-2, with no clear D. V was cut by 0 bases and J by 8 bases, with 11 bases left in between. Looked up from germline, CDR1 is SGHRS and CDR2 is YFSETQ. The CDR3 extends over 13 amino acids.

This chain connects TRBV6-5 to TRBJ2-7, with D hard to call. There are 11 residues in the CDR3. The V gene lost 5 bases and the J gene lost 6 bases, with 8 bases spanning the gap. CDR1 is MNHEY and CDR2 is SVGAGI in the germline V gene. The DNA of the CDR3 is TGTGCCAGCAGTCTAAACTTCGAGCAGTACTTC. Translating gives CASSLNFEQYF.

By frequency in the sample, this clone is medium-sized. The chain is built from TRBV2 and TRBJ2-6, with 7 bases matching TRBD2. Germline V lookup: CDR1 SNHLY, CDR2 FYNNEI. With V trimmed by 8 bases and J by 3 bases, 7 bases remained unmatched. The CDR3 is made up of 15 amino acids. Here the CDR3 reads CASAGTIGGANVLTF. CDR3 nucleotides: TGTGCCAGCGCAGGGACTATCGGTGGGGCCAACGTCCTGACTTTC.

In this sample, this clone turned up once. The chain joins TRBV9 to TRBJ1-4, with TRBD1 as a possible D gene (6 bases). Trimming stripped 0 bases from V and 3 bases from J, with 9 bases between. The CDR3 is 15 amino acids. The germline V gene encodes CDR1 SGDLS and CDR2 YYNGEE. The DNA of the CDR3 is TGTGCCAGCAGCGTAGACGAGGGGGCTAATGAAAAACTGTTTTTT. The encoded protein is CASSVDEGANEKLFF.

This chain uses TRBV4-1 with TRBJ2-1; a weak D match, TRBD1 (6 bases). CDR1 is MGHRA, CDR2 YSYEKL, per germline. The CDR3 contains 17 residues. Deletions cut 0 bases from V and 6 bases from J, with 18 bases between. The chain's CDR3 is CASSQDQTGSGFNEQFF. CDR3 bases: TGCGCCAGCAGCCAAGACCAAACAGGGTCAGGTTTCAATGAGCAGTTCTTC.

This chain links TRBV4-3 with TRBJ1-2; D is uncertain. The V gene's germline CDR1 is LGHNA and CDR2 YSLEER. Trimming took 0 bases from V and 5 from J, leaving 7 bases between them. CDR3 size: 13 residues. CDR3 amino acids: CASSQENLYGYTF. The CDR3 nucleotides are TGCGCCAGCAGCCAAGAAAACCTGTATGGCTACACCTTC.

The chain couples TRBV4-3 to TRBJ1-6, with D possibly TRBD1 on 6 matching bases. The CDR3 sequence is 18 residues long. The V end was cut by 0 bases, the J end by 8 bases, with 20 bases between. CDR1 is LGHNA and CDR2 is YSLEER in the germline V gene. DNA for the CDR3: TGCGCCAGCAGCCAAGAAAGTATTGGCAGGGGAATTTATTCACCCCTCCACTTT. It is translated as CASSQESIGRGIYSPLHF.

This clone has a handful of counts. This chain uses TRBV6-4 with TRBJ2-2; D possibly corresponds to TRBD2 (7 bases). V was shortened by 0 bases and J by 4 bases, with 15 bases between the two germline ends. The CDR3 length is 17 residues. CDR1 and CDR2 (germline): MRHNA, SNTAGT. CDR3 sequence reads: CASSDSMGGPGTGELFF. The DNA of the CDR3 is TGTGCCAGCAGTGACTCCATGGGGGGGCCTGGCACCGGGGAGCTGTTTTTT.

V and J are TRBV29-1 and TRBJ2-7, with D possibly TRBD1 on 5 matching bases. V lost 6 bases to trimming and J lost 0 bases, with 12 bases between them. The CDR3 spans 13 residues. Germline CDR1 is SQVTM and CDR2 is ANQGSEA. The CDR3 spells CSVATVSSYEQYF. The CDR3 coding sequence is TGCAGCGTGGCGACAGTCAGCTCCTACGAGCAGTACTTC.

This chain uses TRBV5-1 with TRBJ1-3, with TRBD1 matching over 7 bases. The V segment lost 2 bases and the J segment 4 bases; nucleotides outside the gene matches: 6. The CDR3 totals 15 residues. CDR1 SGHRS and CDR2 YFSETQ come from the germline V gene. Here the CDR3 reads CASSFTWDRGNTIYF. The CDR3 region has the DNA TGCGCCAGCAGCTTTACATGGGACAGAGGAAACACCATATATTTT.

CDR3 in DNA: TGTGCCAGCAGCGTAGTAGGCGGGACACGTTCCTATGGCTACACCTTC. It yields the protein CASSVVGGTRSYGYTF. The gene calls are TRBV9 and TRBJ1-2; D perhaps matches TRBD1 (6 bases). V was clipped by 0 bases and J by 4 bases, with 16 bases between them. The germline V gene encodes CDR1 SGDLS and CDR2 YYNGEE. CDR3 length: 16 amino acids.

This rearrangement joins TRBV18 to TRBJ1-2, with D unclear. V lost 4 bases, J lost 7 bases, and 13 bases lay in between. The CDR3 length is 13 residues. Germline CDR1 KGHSH, CDR2 LQKENI. The CDR3 DNA is TGTGCCAGCTCACGAGATGGCCACATTGGCTACACCTTC. Amino acids: CASSRDGHIGYTF.

Of note for this clone: An end of the junction differs from the germline gene, which may be a read error. CDR3 DNA sequence: TGTGCTAGCAGCTTAGGAGGGGCTAGCACAGATACGCAGTATTTT. It yields the protein CASSLGGASTDTQYF. This chain uses TRBV7-7 with TRBJ2-3, with a weak D call TRBD2 (6 bases). CDR3 size: 15 residues. Per germline, CDR1 SSHAT and CDR2 FNYEAQ (reference sequence).

The chain is built from TRBV6-6 and TRBJ1-4; D ambiguous. In germline, CDR1 is MNHNY, CDR2 SVGAGI (reference sequence). Trimming left V 6 bases short and J 6 bases short, with 8 bases between. This CDR3 is 12 amino acids long. This CDR3 reads CASSQEDEKLFF. CDR3 coding DNA: TGTGCCAGCAGCCAGGAGGATGAAAAACTGTTTTTT.

CDR3 DNA sequence: TGTGCCAGCTCACCGGGGGGGTCAGGGGGCGGCAATCAGCCCCAGCATTTT. This translates into CASSPGGSGGGNQPQHF. The rearrangement uses TRBV18 and TRBJ1-5; 8 nucleotides match TRBD1. V lost 3 bases to trimming and J lost 2 bases; unmatched junction nucleotides: 9. The germline CDR1 and CDR2 sequences are KGHSH and LQKENI. CDR3 length: 17 residues.

This chain uses TRBV7-6 with TRBJ1-6; unclear D gene. This CDR3 is built from 15 residues. Germline values: CDR1 SGHVS, CDR2 FNYEAQ. V shed 5 bases and J shed 10 bases, with 18 bases lying between them. The CDR3 sequence: CASSRGGGSGSPLHF. The CDR3 DNA sequence: TGTGCCAGCAGCCGTGGAGGAGGGTCTGGGTCACCCCTCCACTTT.

The V gene is TRBV13, the J gene TRBJ2-7, with 7 bases lining up with TRBD2. V lost 5 bases and J lost 1; bases outside the gene matches: 5. Looked up from germline, CDR1 is PRHDT and CDR2 is FYEKMQ (reference sequence). CDR3 length: 14 residues. The CDR3 DNA follows: TGTGCCAGCAGCAATGGACTAGGTTCCTACGAGCAGTACTTC. As protein: CASSNGLGSYEQYF.

The chain recombines TRBV7-3 with TRBJ2-7; D is perhaps TRBD1 (6 bases). Germline-derived CDR1 and CDR2 are SGHTA and FQGTGA. CDR3 length equals 13 residues. Trimming pared 5 bases from V and 2 bases from J, leaving 10 bases between. CDR3 sequence (DNA): TGTGCCAGCAGCCCTGGACAGACCTACGAGCAGTACTTC. This encodes CASSPGQTYEQYF.

The chain's CDR3 is CASSQKGRTRGGETQYF. In DNA, the CDR3 is TGCGCCAGCAGCCAAAAAGGACGGACTCGGGGAGGAGAGACCCAGTACTTC. This chain joins TRBV4-1 and TRBJ2-5, with TRBD2 as a possible D gene (6 bases). V was clipped by 2 bases and J by 4 bases, with 20 bases between them. The CDR3 loop spans 17 amino acids. Germline V gene data show CDR1 as MGHRA and CDR2 as YSYEKL.